This passage covers 24 T cell receptor beta chains from one sample sequenced in a study of blood T cell repertoires in COVID-19. Some clones are missing from TCRdb's copy, which holds only in-frame ones; the method was immunoSEQ multiplex PCR. The repertoire includes 200,000 to 300,000 clones, around 80% of them detected once, and approximately 2% sits in the top ten. The material sequenced was peripheral blood. These receptors were obtained from a man between 40 and 49 years old who had recovered from COVID-19.

V gene TRBV19 combines with J gene TRBJ2-1, with 15 bases fitting TRBD2. Germline-derived CDR1 and CDR2 are LNHDA and SQIVND (reference sequence). Trimming at V came to 3 bases and at J to 7 bases, leaving 4 bases not matched to a gene. This CDR3 region has 16 residues. The CDR3 loop is CASSIGTSGGRNEQFF. The CDR3 DNA sequence: TGTGCCAGTAGTATCGGGACTAGCGGGGGGCGGAATGAGCAGTTCTTC.

This clone was found a few times. The chain is built from TRBV19 and TRBJ2-7, with D possibly matching TRBD1 (5 bases). The CDR3 length is 13 residues. V lost 3 bases and J 5 bases, leaving 11 bases between the germline ends. Germline-derived CDR1 and CDR2 are LNHDA and SQIVND (reference sequence). The CDR3 loop reads CASSIMAGHEQYF. CDR3 nucleotides: TGTGCCAGTAGTATTATGGCAGGGCACGAGCAGTACTTC. The full variable domain, rest sourced from reference TRBV19 and TRBJ2-7, is DGGITQSPKYLFRKEGQNVTLSCEQNLNHDAMYWYRQDPGQGLRLIYYSQIVNDFQKGDIAEGYSVSREKKESFPLTVTSAQKNPTAFYLCASSIMAGHEQYFGPGTRLTVT.

This clone turned up a few times. The rearrangement links TRBV4-1 to TRBJ1-3; the D is unclear. In germline, CDR1 is MGHRA, CDR2 YSYEKL. V lost 4 bases and J lost 4, with 11 bases in between. The CDR3 is 14 amino acids. The CDR3, as DNA: TGCGCCAGCAGCCCCGGGAGGCAAGGAAACACCATATATTTT. Amino acid sequence: CASSPGRQGNTIYF.

This clone has only one observation. The V call is TRBV7-2, the J call TRBJ2-7; 8 bases line up with TRBD2. Per the germline V gene, CDR1 is SGHTA and CDR2 is FQGNSA. The CDR3 is 14 amino acids. Trimming removed 2 bases from V and 4 bases from J; junction bases left unmatched: 4. CDR3 nucleotide sequence: TGTGCCAGCAGCTTAAAGCTAGCGGGTTACGAGCAGTACTTC. Protein: CASSLKLAGYEQYF. The full variable domain, completed using reference TRBV7-2 and TRBJ2-7, is GAGVSQSPSNKVTEKGKDVELRCDPISGHTALYWYRQSLGQGLEFLIYFQGNSAPDKSGLPSDRFSAERTGGSVSTLTIQRTQQEDSAVYLCASSLKLAGYEQYFGPGTRLTVT.

The rearrangement uses TRBV19 and TRBJ1-1; D is unclear. The CDR3 extends over 14 amino acids. Trimming removed 6 bases from V and 2 bases from J, with 13 bases in between. Germline assignment: CDR1 LNHDA and CDR2 SQIVND (reference sequence). In nucleotides, the CDR3 is TGTGCCAGTAGCCCACCACGCGGCAACACTGAAGCTTTCTTT. Protein product: CASSPPRGNTEAFF.

This chain links TRBV19 with TRBJ2-1; D is perhaps TRBD1 (6 bases). Germline V gene lookup returns CDR1 LNHDA and CDR2 SQIVND (reference sequence). The CDR3 consists of 15 residues. The V and J ends lost 3 bases and 5 bases respectively, with 14 bases between them. CDR3 in amino acids: CASSITLDSHNEQFF. The CDR3 DNA follows: TGTGCCAGTAGTATTACTCTGGACAGCCACAATGAGCAGTTCTTC.

The chain employs TRBV30 and TRBJ1-4; the match to TRBD1 covers 8 bases. With 1 base clipped from V and 0 bases from J, the junction kept 4 bases outside the gene matches. The CDR3 has 16 residues. CDR1 is GTSNPN, CDR2 SVGIG, per germline (reference sequence). As DNA, the CDR3 is TGTGCCTGGAGTGGGGGGACAGGTGCAACTAATGAAAAACTGTTTTTT. This codes for CAWSGGTGATNEKLFF.

The chain uses TRBV6-5 and TRBJ2-7; the match to TRBD1 covers 9 bases. Trimming removed 5 bases from V and 2 bases from J; junction bases left unmatched: 1. The CDR3 sequence is 13 residues long. CDR1 and CDR2 from the germline V gene are MNHEY and SVGAGI. The CDR3 DNA reads as TGTGCCAGCAGTCGGACAGGGGCCTACGAGCAGTACTTC. Protein product: CASSRTGAYEQYF.

This chain links TRBV30 with TRBJ1-3, with D possibly TRBD1 on 6 matching bases. The CDR3 loop spans 17 amino acids. Germline CDR1 and CDR2: GTSNPN and SVGIG (reference sequence). Trimming stripped 0 bases from V and 0 bases from J, with 15 bases between. The CDR3 protein is CAWSVAFRGFSGNTIYF. The DNA for the CDR3 is TGTGCCTGGAGTGTAGCCTTCAGGGGATTCTCTGGAAACACCATATATTTT.

The rearrangement links TRBV5-8 to TRBJ2-7; a possible D gene is TRBD1 (7 bases). CDR3 size: 15 residues. The V and J ends lost 4 bases and 2 bases respectively, with 16 bases between them. Germline CDR1 and CDR2: SGHTS and YDEGEE. DNA of the CDR3: TGTGCCAGCAGCCGGCCGACAGGGAGGCCCTACGAGCAGTACTTC. As protein: CASSRPTGRPYEQYF.

CDR3 sequence reads: CASSTRTGGYGYTF. In nucleotides, the CDR3 is TGTGCCAGCAGCACCCGGACAGGGGGCTATGGCTACACCTTC. The chain has TRBV5-5 and TRBJ1-2; TRBD1 aligns across 10 bases. Trimming cost V 4 bases and J 4 bases; bases outside gene matches: 4. CDR1 and CDR2 from the germline V gene are SGHKS and YYEKEE (reference sequence). The CDR3 loop spans 14 amino acids. Using reference TRBV5-5 and TRBJ1-2 for the parts outside the CDR3, the full variable domain is DAGVTQSPTHLIKTRGQQVTLRCSPISGHKSVSWYQQVLGQGPQFIFQYYEKEERGRGNFPDRFSARQFPNYSSELNVNALLLGDSALYLCASSTRTGGYGYTFGSGTRLTVV.

The chain uses TRBV3-1 (or the pseudogene TRBV3-2) and TRBJ1-1; TRBD1 might be the D (6 bases). The germline gives CDR1 LGHDT, CDR2 YNNKEL (reference sequence). V was clipped by 4 bases and J by 6 bases, with 12 bases between them. The CDR3 extends over 13 amino acids. This CDR3 reads CASSLRGGAEAFF. CDR3 coding DNA: TGTGCCAGCAGCCTACGGGGGGGCGCTGAAGCTTTCTTT.

The CDR3 spells CASSRARDFNEQFF. In DNA form, the CDR3 reads TGCGCCAGCAGCAGGGCCCGGGACTTCAATGAGCAGTTCTTC. This chain uses TRBV5-1 with TRBJ2-1; a possible D gene is TRBD2 (6 bases). The V and J ends lost 4 bases and 6 bases respectively, with 14 bases between them. From germline, CDR1 is SGHRS and CDR2 YFSETQ. CDR3 length: 14 residues.

This clone was seen just once. This sequence joins TRBV19 and TRBJ2-2, with 9 bases identical to TRBD1. In germline, CDR1 is LNHDA, CDR2 SQIVND (reference sequence). Losses at the gene ends were 5 bases for V and 1 base for J; bases not matched to a gene: 5. This CDR3 has 16 residues. The DNA of the CDR3 is TGTGCCAGTAGTCCGCGGGACAGGGTGAACACCGGGGAGCTGTTTTTT. Residues: CASSPRDRVNTGELFF.

The V gene is TRBV7-2, the J gene TRBJ2-5; D is possibly TRBD1 (6 bases). Germline assignment: CDR1 SGHTA and CDR2 FQGNSA. V dropped 0 bases and J dropped 7 bases, with 15 bases sitting between them. CDR3 length: 15 amino acids. The CDR3 DNA reads as TGTGCCAGCAGCTTAGCTCAAGGGGCCAGGGGGACCCAGTACTTC. This translates into CASSLAQGARGTQYF.

The chain combines TRBV12-3 or TRBV12-4 with TRBJ2-7; no clear D gene. The CDR3 loop spans 13 amino acids. V was clipped by 5 bases and J by 4 bases, with 12 bases between them. CDR3 residues: CASSLSPLYEQYF. The CDR3, as DNA: TGTGCCAGCAGTCTAAGTCCGTTATACGAGCAGTACTTC.

V usage is TRBV9 and J usage is TRBJ2-1; D remains unclear. Germline V gene sequence: CDR1 SGDLS, CDR2 YYNGEE. This CDR3 is built from 16 residues. V shed 0 bases and J shed 7 bases, with 17 bases lying between them. The chain's CDR3 is CASSVAARSAGNEQFF. DNA for the CDR3: TGTGCCAGCAGCGTAGCCGCCAGGTCCGCTGGGAATGAGCAGTTCTTC.

J is TRBJ1-2 and V is TRBV9; D ambiguous. The CDR3 spans 16 residues. Looked up from germline, CDR1 is SGDLS and CDR2 is YYNGEE. V lost 4 bases and J lost 2, with 18 bases in between. CDR3 coding DNA: TGTGCCAGCAGCCCAACCGTGGAGGGCAGGAACTATGGCTACACCTTC. This translates into CASSPTVEGRNYGYTF.

This sequence joins TRBV27 and TRBJ2-7; TRBD1 agrees at 8 bases. This CDR3 spans 14 amino acids. V lost 6 bases and J lost 4; bases outside the gene matches: 8. Germline values: CDR1 MNHEY, CDR2 SMNVEV (reference sequence). The CDR3 sequence is CASRRGTGLYEQYF. The CDR3 DNA sequence: TGTGCCAGCAGGCGCGGGACAGGTCTTTACGAGCAGTACTTC.

This clone was counted once. The V call is TRBV6-1, the J call TRBJ1-4, with 7 bases aligning to TRBD1. The CDR3 extends over 15 amino acids. J lost 4 bases, V lost 3 bases, and 5 bases had no gene match. Germline V gene lookup returns CDR1 MNHNS and CDR2 SASEGT. The CDR3 region has the DNA TGTGCCAGCAGTGACGCCGGGACAGTTAATGAAAAACTGTTTTTT. Protein product: CASSDAGTVNEKLFF.

The V and J genes are TRBV7-2 and TRBJ1-2, with 7 bases aligning to TRBD1. The CDR3 is 15 amino acids. Germline CDR1 and CDR2: SGHTA and FQGNSA. V lost 1 base, J lost 8 bases, and 10 bases stayed unmatched. Here the CDR3 reads CASSLDPQGEKGYTF. DNA for the CDR3: TGTGCCAGCAGCTTAGACCCCCAGGGGGAGAAAGGCTACACCTTC.

The chain couples TRBV4-3 to TRBJ1-3; D is perhaps TRBD1 (5 bases). This CDR3 is 15 amino acids long. The germline CDR1 and CDR2 sequences are LGHNA and YSLEER. Between the trimmed V and J ends, which lost 2 bases and 4 bases, there was a span of 12 bases. In DNA form, the CDR3 reads TGCGCCAGCAGCCAATTTCAGGGCCCCGGAAACACCATATATTTT. This gives the protein CASSQFQGPGNTIYF.

The chain has TRBV19 and TRBJ2-2; the D gene is possibly TRBD2 (6 bases). CDR1 LNHDA and CDR2 SQIVND come from the germline V gene (reference sequence). The CDR3 runs to 15 residues. V lost 0 bases to trimming and J lost 5 bases, with 10 bases between them. The CDR3 region is CASSIDLGGTGELFF. CDR3 bases: TGTGCCAGTAGTATAGATCTCGGGGGAACCGGGGAGCTGTTTTTT.

The V call is TRBV11-2, the J call TRBJ1-1; no clear D gene. CDR3 length: 14 amino acids. Germline CDR1 is SGHAT and CDR2 is FQNNGV. The germline V and J ends were trimmed by 0 bases and 7 bases, with 12 bases remaining between them. The CDR3 DNA follows: TGTGCCAGCAGCTTAGATCCTGGGAGGAGTGAAGCTTTCTTT. Encoded protein: CASSLDPGRSEAFF. The whole variable domain, filled in from reference TRBV11-2 and TRBJ1-1, reads EAGVAQSPRYKIIEKRQSVAFWCNPISGHATLYWYQQILGQGPKLLIQFQNNGVVDDSQLPKDRFSAERLKGVDSTLKIQPAKLEDSAVYLCASSLDPGRSEAFFGQGTRLTVV.